The 32 T cell receptor beta chains in this list originate from one sample, sequenced in a study of cytomegalovirus exposure and HLA in healthy donors. PCR amplification relied on 60 Vbeta primers (plus 13 Jbeta primers). Sequenced by immunoSEQ multiplex PCR; TCRdb stores in-frame clones only, minus some. The sample holds about 120,000 clones, 55% to 65% seen once. Sequencing was performed on PBMCs. The receptors come from a woman aged 40 to 50 in good health and CMV-seropositive.

The chain links TRBV19 to TRBJ2-1; 9 bases align to TRBD2. Trimming removed 5 bases from V and 4 bases from J; junction bases left unmatched: 6. Per germline, CDR1 LNHDA and CDR2 SQIVND (reference sequence). The CDR3 sequence is 15 residues long. For the CDR3, the DNA is TGTGCCAGTAGTCCCACGAGCGGGGGGTACAATGAGCAGTTCTTC. It encodes CASSPTSGGYNEQFF.

The genes are TRBV7-9 and TRBJ2-3, with D possibly TRBD2 on 5 matching bases. Trimming stripped 3 bases from V and 2 bases from J, with 12 bases between. The CDR3 totals 15 residues. Germline V gene data show CDR1 as SEHNR and CDR2 as FQNEAQ (reference sequence). CDR3 region: CASSFDYTITDTQYF. CDR3 nucleotide sequence: TGTGCCAGCAGCTTTGACTATACAATCACAGATACGCAGTATTTT.

The chain recombines TRBV29-1 with TRBJ1-1; TRBD1 aligns across 11 bases. This CDR3 has 15 residues. CDR1 SQVTM and CDR2 ANQGSEA come from the germline V gene. V lost 0 bases and J lost 5; bases outside the gene matches: 5. CDR3 residues: CSVEETGTGGTEAFF. The CDR3, as DNA: TGCAGCGTTGAAGAGACCGGGACAGGGGGGACTGAAGCTTTCTTT. Full variable domain (remainder filled in from reference TRBV29-1 and TRBJ1-1): SAVISQKPSRDICQRGTSLTIQCQVDSQVTMMFWYRQQPGQSLTLIATANQGSEATYESGFVIDKFPISRPNLTFSTLTVSNMSPEDSSIYLCSVEETGTGGTEAFFGQGTRLTVV.

V and J are TRBV29-1 and TRBJ2-5, with 9 bases identical to TRBD1. Trimming cost V 6 bases and J 5 bases; bases outside gene matches: 16. The V gene's germline CDR1 is SQVTM and CDR2 ANQGSEA. The CDR3 covers 16 residues. The CDR3 nucleotides read TGCAGCGTGGGAAGGACAGGGGAATTAACTAGGGAGACCCAGTACTTC. Its translation: CSVGRTGELTRETQYF.

This clone came up a few times. The chain carries TRBV4-1 and TRBJ2-7; 11 bases agree with TRBD2. This CDR3 is built from 15 residues. Per the germline V gene, CDR1 is MGHRA and CDR2 is YSYEKL. V lost 2 bases to trimming and J lost 4 bases; unmatched junction nucleotides: 4. In DNA, the CDR3 is TGCGCCAGCAGCCAAAGAATAGCGGGAGGGTACGAGCAGTACTTC. Its protein product is CASSQRIAGGYEQYF.

This clone was seen a handful of times. This chain joins TRBV4-3 and TRBJ1-2, with a weak D call TRBD1 (6 bases). CDR1 and CDR2 (germline): LGHNA, YSLEER. Deletions cut 0 bases from V and 5 bases from J, with 19 bases between. CDR3 length: 17 amino acids. The CDR3 bases are TGCGCCAGCAGCCAAGATATTTCGTCAGGGGTCACGTATGGCTACACCTTC. This codes for CASSQDISSGVTYGYTF.

There are a few counts of this clone. The V and J genes are TRBV5-1 and TRBJ2-7, with 12 bases lining up with TRBD1. This CDR3 has 15 amino acids. Per the germline V gene, CDR1 is SGHRS and CDR2 is YFSETQ. Trimming took 2 bases from V and 5 from J; bases not matched to a gene: 5. The CDR3 region has the DNA TGCGCCAGCAGCTTCTGGGGACAGGGGGCTCACGAGCAGTACTTC. Translated, it gives CASSFWGQGAHEQYF.

The CDR3 loop reads CASSSWTGANTGELFF. The CDR3 region has the DNA TGCGCCAGCAGCTCCTGGACAGGGGCGAACACCGGGGAGCTGTTTTTT. The chain uses TRBV5-1 and TRBJ2-2; 9 bases agree with TRBD1. This CDR3 contains 16 residues. From germline, CDR1 is SGHRS and CDR2 YFSETQ. The V gene end was trimmed by 3 bases and the J gene end by 0 bases; junction bases not matched to a gene: 3.

This clone appeared once. The chain links TRBV5-4 to TRBJ2-1; tentatively, D is TRBD2 (6 bases). Per the germline V gene, CDR1 is SGHNT and CDR2 is YYREEE (reference sequence). V lost 2 bases and J lost 8, with 14 bases in between. The CDR3 runs to 14 residues. CDR3 nucleotides: TGTGCCAGCAGCTTAAAAGTAGCGGCCGATGAGCAGTTCTTC. Its translation is CASSLKVAADEQFF. Based on the CDR3 plus reference TRBV5-4 and TRBJ2-1, the full variable domain is ETGVTQSPTHLIKTRGQQVTLRCSSQSGHNTVSWYQQALGQGPQFIFQYYREEENGRGNFPPRFSGLQFPNYSSELNVNALELDDSALYLCASSLKVAADEQFFGPGTRLTVL.

This clone occurred a few times. The rearrangement links TRBV20-1 to TRBJ1-1, with D hard to call. Germline V lookup: CDR1 DFQATT, CDR2 SNEGSKA (reference sequence). Between the trimmed V and J ends, which lost 6 bases and 3 bases, there was a span of 8 bases. This CDR3 spans 11 amino acids. CDR3 sequence: CSAPTYTEAFF. For the CDR3, the DNA is TGCAGTGCGCCGACTTACACTGAAGCTTTCTTT.

This clone was picked up a small number of times. The junction does not match germline at one end; this may be a read error. J is TRBJ2-1 and V is TRBV7-3; 10 nucleotides agree with TRBD2. This CDR3 has 12 residues. Germline V gives CDR1 SGHTA, CDR2 FQGTGA. This CDR3 reads CASSLGTSDAVF. The CDR3 coding sequence is TGTGCCAGCAGCCTGGGGACTAGCGACGCAGTCTTC. The variable domain in full, completed from reference TRBV7-3 and TRBJ2-1, reads GAGVSQTPSNKVTEKGKYVELRCDPISGHTALYWYRQSLGQGPEFLIYFQGTGAADDSGLPNDRFFAVRPEGSVSTLKIQRTERGDSAVYLCASSLGTSDAVFGPGTRLTVL.

The V call is TRBV7-8, the J call TRBJ2-3, with 9 bases matching TRBD2. CDR1 is SGHVS and CDR2 is FQNEAQ in the germline V gene. V lost 5 bases and J lost 3; bases outside the gene matches: 6. The CDR3 length is 15 residues. DNA for the CDR3: TGTGCCAGCAGCCCAGCGGGAGGTGGAACAGATACGCAGTATTTT. It yields the protein CASSPAGGGTDTQYF.

V is TRBV7-7 and J is TRBJ2-5; weak D call: TRBD1 (6 bases). Germline lookup yields CDR1 SSHAT and CDR2 FNYEAQ (reference sequence). Trimming removed 5 bases at V and 4 bases at J, with 11 bases between. The CDR3 runs to 13 residues. CDR3 in DNA: TGTGCCAGCAGCGTGACAGGTGGAGAGACCCAGTACTTC. Translating it yields CASSVTGGETQYF.

This chain links TRBV29-1 with TRBJ2-1, with D tentatively TRBD1 (5 bases). CDR1 is SQVTM and CDR2 is ANQGSEA in the germline V gene. The CDR3 has 13 amino acids. Deletions cut 5 bases from V and 5 bases from J, with 13 bases between. The CDR3 DNA reads TGCAGCGTTCCGGACATAGCCCACAATGAGCAGTTCTTC. This translates into CSVPDIAHNEQFF.

The chain combines TRBV7-3 with TRBJ1-2, with D perhaps TRBD1 (6 bases). This CDR3 has 13 residues. Germline-derived CDR1 and CDR2 are SGHTA and FQGTGA. The V and J ends lost 1 base and 6 bases respectively, with 9 bases between them. CDR3 region: CASSLNSGDGYTF. CDR3 nucleotides: TGTGCCAGCAGCTTAAATTCAGGGGATGGCTACACCTTC. Together with reference TRBV7-3 and TRBJ1-2, the CDR3 gives the full variable domain: GAGVSQTPSNKVTEKGKYVELRCDPISGHTALYWYRQSLGQGPEFLIYFQGTGAADDSGLPNDRFFAVRPEGSVSTLKIQRTERGDSAVYLCASSLNSGDGYTFGSGTRLTVV.

The chain couples TRBV5-1 to TRBJ2-5; TRBD1 aligns across 12 bases. V was pared by 2 bases and J by 3 bases, with 14 bases of the junction left unmatched. CDR3 length: 19 residues. Germline V CDR1 and CDR2: SGHRS, YFSETQ. This CDR3 is CASSFRDRGQQIGKETQYF. The CDR3, as DNA: TGCGCCAGCAGCTTCCGGGACAGGGGGCAACAAATCGGTAAAGAGACCCAGTACTTC.

The chain recombines TRBV19 with TRBJ1-2, with TRBD1 as a possible D gene (5 bases). The CDR3 is 14 residues long. Trimming shortened V by 5 bases and J by 3 bases, and 13 bases separated the two germline ends. Germline V gives CDR1 LNHDA, CDR2 SQIVND (reference sequence). CDR3 region: CASSLDSRDYGYTF. The CDR3 DNA follows: TGTGCCAGTAGTCTCGACAGTCGGGACTATGGCTACACCTTC.

This rearrangement joins TRBV5-6 to TRBJ2-2, with D possibly being TRBD1 (5 bases). CDR3 length equals 17 residues. Trimming shortened V by 4 bases and J by 5 bases, and 21 bases separated the two germline ends. Germline values: CDR1 SGHDT, CDR2 YYEEEE. The DNA for the CDR3 is TGTGCCAGCAGCCACAGAGCGCAGGGAAGAGGAACCGGGGAGCTGTTTTTT. Amino acid sequence: CASSHRAQGRGTGELFF.

The chain is built from TRBV7-8 and TRBJ2-3, with 7 positions matching TRBD2. Trimming at V came to 5 bases and at J to 2 bases, leaving 13 bases not matched to a gene. Germline lookup yields CDR1 SGHVS and CDR2 FQNEAQ. The CDR3 loop spans 17 amino acids. The CDR3 DNA follows: TGTGCCAGCAGCCCCGAAGGGAGGGTAGGGTTCACAGATACGCAGTATTTT. Translating gives CASSPEGRVGFTDTQYF.

The gene calls are TRBV7-9 and TRBJ1-5; TRBD1 is a possible D gene (5 bases). V lost 5 bases and J lost 3, with 11 bases in between. This CDR3 comprises 14 residues. The germline V gene has CDR1 SEHNR and CDR2 FQNEAQ (reference sequence). CDR3 loop: CASSPRDFNQPQHF. The CDR3 DNA reads TGTGCCAGCAGCCCAAGGGACTTCAATCAGCCCCAGCATTTT.

The J gene is TRBJ1-5, the V gene TRBV7-2; no reliable D call. The length of the CDR3 is 13 residues. The V end was cut by 7 bases, the J end by 3 bases, with 10 bases between. CDR1 is SGHTA, CDR2 FQGNSA, per germline. In DNA form, the CDR3 reads TGTGCCAGCATCCCTACCTACAATCAGCCCCAGCATTTT. Translated, it gives CASIPTYNQPQHF.

DNA of the CDR3: TGTGCCACGGGCGCTAGCGGGACTAGCACAGATACGCAGTATTTT. Protein sequence: CATGASGTSTDTQYF. This rearrangement joins TRBV10-3 to TRBJ2-3; TRBD2 matches 9 bases. V trimming: 10 bases; J trimming: 0 bases; junction bases outside the gene matches: 8. Germline assignment: CDR1 ENHRY and CDR2 SYGVKD. The CDR3 sequence is 15 residues long.

This clone was seen a handful of times. The sample contains more than one DNA sequence encoding this CDR3. This chain links TRBV28 with TRBJ2-6; a possible D gene is TRBD1 (6 bases). V lost 3 bases and J lost 0, with 6 bases in between. Germline-derived CDR1 and CDR2 are MDHEN and SYDVKM. The CDR3 runs 15 residues. For the CDR3, the DNA is TGTGCCAGCAGTTTCAGGGGCTCTGGGGCCAACGTCCTGACTTTC. Its protein product is CASSFRGSGANVLTF.

The chain employs TRBV4-1 and TRBJ2-2; 10 nucleotides line up with TRBD2. With 1 base clipped from V and 4 bases from J, the junction kept 12 bases outside the gene matches. The CDR3 loop spans 19 amino acids. Germline loops: CDR1 MGHRA, CDR2 YSYEKL. Here the CDR3 reads CASSQGVLAGRRGTGELFF. The CDR3 nucleotides read TGCGCCAGCAGCCAAGGGGTACTAGCGGGAAGACGGGGCACCGGGGAGCTGTTTTTT.

This clone was recorded a few times. The chain has TRBV7-9 and TRBJ2-3; D unresolved. The CDR3 length is 14 residues. CDR1 and CDR2 from the germline V gene are SEHNR and FQNEAQ (reference sequence). V lost 9 bases, J lost 6 bases, and 19 bases lay in between. CDR3 DNA sequence: TGTGCCAGTAAACACGTAACCCTAGACGATACGCAGTATTTT. This translates into CASKHVTLDDTQYF.

The rearrangement joins TRBV7-2 to TRBJ2-5, with 8 bases identical to TRBD2. The CDR3 has 16 amino acids. The germline V gene has CDR1 SGHTA and CDR2 FQGNSA. V shed 3 bases and J 5 bases; nucleotides not matched to a gene: 11. CDR3 DNA: TGTGCCAGCAGCTTCCAAGCGGGAGCTATAGCGGAGACCCAGTACTTC. Amino acids: CASSFQAGAIAETQYF.

This clone appeared a few times. The gene calls are TRBV2 and TRBJ2-7; 7 nucleotides match TRBD2. Per the germline V gene, CDR1 is SNHLY and CDR2 is FYNNEI. The junction had 4 bases not matched to a gene; V was cut back by 2 bases and J by 0 bases. CDR3 length: 15 amino acids. CDR3 in amino acids: CASSEWSGGSYEQYF. The CDR3 nucleotides read TGTGCCAGCAGTGAATGGTCGGGGGGCTCCTACGAGCAGTACTTC.

This chain joins TRBV27 and TRBJ2-5; D might be TRBD2 (7 bases). Gene TRBJ2-7 matches the end of the DNA better, so the J call may be wrong. Per germline, CDR1 MNHEY and CDR2 SMNVEV (reference sequence). The CDR3 consists of 16 residues. CDR3 nucleotide sequence: TGTGCCAGCAGCCCCCAAGTGGCGGGGGCCTCCTACGAGCAGTACTTC. It translates to CASSPQVAGASYEQYF.

The DNA for the CDR3 is TGTGCCAGCACCCCGGGTCCGGTGGATGGCTACACCTTC. This encodes CASTPGPVDGYTF. V and J are TRBV6-5 and TRBJ1-2, with unresolved D. The germline V gene encodes CDR1 MNHEY and CDR2 SVGAGI. This CDR3 contains 13 residues. V lost 7 bases and J 6 bases, leaving 15 bases between the germline ends.

This chain joins TRBV5-1 and TRBJ2-2; a weak D match, TRBD2 (5 bases). The germline V gene has CDR1 SGHRS and CDR2 YFSETQ. CDR3 length: 14 amino acids. The V gene lost 0 bases and the J gene lost 3 bases, with 6 bases spanning the gap. DNA of the CDR3: TGCGCCAGCAGCTTGGACGGGGACACCGGGGAGCTGTTTTTT. Translated: CASSLDGDTGELFF.

The rearrangement links TRBV6-5 to TRBJ2-1; possibly TRBD1 for D (6 bases). The germline gives CDR1 MNHEY, CDR2 SVGAGI. This CDR3 is built from 16 residues. V lost 4 bases to trimming and J lost 2 bases, with 15 bases between them. DNA for the CDR3: TGTGCCAGCAGTTCCCTGACAGGACAGACCTACAATGAGCAGTTCTTC. As protein: CASSSLTGQTYNEQFF.

By sample share, this clone is medium-sized (0.01 to 0.1%). The V and J genes are TRBV19 and TRBJ1-3; D gene ambiguous. Per the germline V gene, CDR1 is LNHDA and CDR2 is SQIVND (reference sequence). V was shortened by 3 bases and J by 0 bases, with 3 bases between the two germline ends. The length of the CDR3 is 13 residues. In DNA, the CDR3 is TGTGCCAGTAGTATTATCTCTGGAAACACCATATATTTT. As protein: CASSIISGNTIYF.